This T cell receptor (beta chain) was identified in a study of cytomegalovirus exposure and HLA in healthy donors. Trimming took off 6 bases at V and 4 bases at J, with 18 bases between the two ends. Germline V gene sequence: CDR1 MNHEY, CDR2 SVGAGI. The CDR3 totals 15 residues. Study findings and constraints: Investigators reported around 150 TCR beta chains as tied to cytomegalovirus. Reportedly, TCR beta sequences accurately predicted HLA-A and HLA-B alleles in most subjects. An analysis that came later showed most CMV-associated TCR beta chains appearing HLA-restricted. Among immune exposure information, only CMV serostatus was available.

This clone was counted once. The antigen is unknown. PCR used 60 Vbeta primers and 13 Jbeta primers. The assay was immunoSEQ multiplex PCR, and TCRdb's table has in-frame clones only and misses some. The repertoire holds 90,000 to 120,000 clones, over 60% seen once, with approximately 5.1% in the top ten. The chain links TRBV6-5 to TRBJ1-1; D not certain. The sample taken for sequencing was PBMCs. The receptor was isolated from a female donor in good health and CMV-seropositive. This CDR3 reads CASRQTGGYGTEAFF. In DNA form, the CDR3 reads TGTGCCAGCAGACAGACGGGAGGGTATGGCACTGAAGCTTTCTTT.